The T cell receptor (beta chain) under discussion was sequenced for a study of blood T cell repertoires in COVID-19. Looking at the study overall: Donors in the United States, Italy and Spain gave samples during acute or convalescent COVID-19. The analysed material was cDNA or gDNA that came from T cells, B-cell-depleted T cells, or PBMCs.

The CDR3 spans 15 residues. CDR1 and CDR2 (germline): SQVTM, ANQGSEA. V was clipped by 7 bases and J by 0 bases; unmatched bases: 8. Participant age was about 18 to 89 years, and participants resided in roughly 25 US areas. Participant-given clinical history determined each cohort assignment. Here immunoSEQ multiplex PCR was the method, and the copy in TCRdb shows in-frame clones only, minus some. The sample includes 250,000 to 300,000 clones, around 90% of them seen just once. This receptor was taken from a woman in her 30s who had recovered from COVID-19. The genes are TRBV29-1 and TRBJ2-1, with 8 bases that match TRBD1. The sequenced sample consisted of PBMCs or T cells enriched from blood (not recorded which). CDR3 sequence (DNA): TGCAGCGCGCTGGGAGGACAGGGCTCCTACAATGAGCAGTTCTTC. Amino acids: CSALGGQGSYNEQFF.